The 3 T cell receptor beta chains listed next were all sequenced from one sample in a study of lymphopenia after photon versus proton radiotherapy. The repertoire was sequenced with immunoSEQ multiplex PCR; TCRdb's copy has only in-frame clones and lacks some. The repertoire holds around 25,000 clones, with 75% to 90% as singletons. Sequences were derived from peripheral blood, sampled from a patient treated with photon-based radiotherapy. These receptors all come from a man aged 55 to 70 with pancreatic cancer.

The DNA for the CDR3 is TGCGCCAGCAACTGGGACAGGGGGAACTACGAGCAGTACTTC. Translated: CASNWDRGNYEQYF. This rearrangement joins TRBV10-1 to TRBJ2-7; 11 bases agree with TRBD1. V shed 7 bases, J shed 3 bases, and the junction held 5 bases outside the gene matches. Germline CDR1 and CDR2: WNHNN and SYGVQD (reference sequence). CDR3 length: 14 amino acids.

This clone is large (0.1 to 1%) by share. The chain combines TRBV11-1 with TRBJ2-5, with 7 bases aligning to TRBD2. The CDR3 is 16 residues long. V trimming: 2 bases; J trimming: 2 bases; junction bases outside the gene matches: 8. Germline CDR1 is SGHAT and CDR2 is FQDESV (reference sequence). CDR3 protein: CASSLTAGDKQETQYF. The CDR3 DNA is TGTGCCAGCAGCTTAACGGCGGGGGATAAACAAGAGACCCAGTACTTC.

The gene calls are TRBV25-1 and TRBJ2-1; 7 bases fit TRBD2. The trim removed 7 bases at V and 3 bases at J, leaving 9 bases unmatched. The CDR3 spans 15 residues. From germline, CDR1 is MGHDK and CDR2 SYGVNS. DNA for the CDR3: TGTGCCAGCATGGGGCCCCCGGGGGGCTACAATGAGCAGTTCTTC. This gives the protein CASMGPPGGYNEQFF.